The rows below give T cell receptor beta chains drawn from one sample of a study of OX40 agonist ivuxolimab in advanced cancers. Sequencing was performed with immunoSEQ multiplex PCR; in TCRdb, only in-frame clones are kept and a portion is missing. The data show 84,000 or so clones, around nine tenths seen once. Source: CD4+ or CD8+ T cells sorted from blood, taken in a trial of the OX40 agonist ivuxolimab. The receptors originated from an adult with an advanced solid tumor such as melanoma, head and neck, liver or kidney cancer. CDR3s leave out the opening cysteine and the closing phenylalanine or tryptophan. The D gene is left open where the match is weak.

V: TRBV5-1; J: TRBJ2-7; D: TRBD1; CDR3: ASSATTGFNEQY
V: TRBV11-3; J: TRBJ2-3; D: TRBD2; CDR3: ASSSVISGGAGKQY
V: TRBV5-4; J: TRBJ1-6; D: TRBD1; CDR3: ASSPKGALGLTPLH
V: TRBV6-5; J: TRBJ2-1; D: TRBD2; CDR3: ASSYGLAGSSNEQF
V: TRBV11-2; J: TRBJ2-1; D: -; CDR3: ASSLAGGYYNEQF
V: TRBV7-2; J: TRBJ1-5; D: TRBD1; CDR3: ASSPYRTGTSNQPQH
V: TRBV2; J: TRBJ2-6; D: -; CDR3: ASSDWNSGANVLT
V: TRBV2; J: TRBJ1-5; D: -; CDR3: ASRLGGAGNQPQH
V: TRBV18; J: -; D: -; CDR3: ASSPLQGRLNTGELF
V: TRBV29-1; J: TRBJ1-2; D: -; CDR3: SVGQGSNYGYT
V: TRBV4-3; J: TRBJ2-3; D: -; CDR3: ASSQGGPGTDTQY
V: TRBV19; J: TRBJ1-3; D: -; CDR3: ASSRLDGSRSGNTIY
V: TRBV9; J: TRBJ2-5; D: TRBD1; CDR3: ASSGGSAGTGRETQY